Presented here are 21 T cell receptor beta chains from one specimen sequenced in a study of technical replicates of blood from a handful of donors. This table comes from immunoSEQ multiplex PCR, and its TCRdb copy is limited to in-frame clones, with some not included. The data hold tens of thousands of clones, with around 92% observed a single time. The source material was PBMCs. These receptors came from a human donor in good health. Some clones in this sample may be carry-over from other donors' samples.

The chain has TRBV28 and TRBJ1-3; possibly TRBD1 for D (6 bases). The CDR3 is 15 amino acids. Germline loops: CDR1 MDHEN, CDR2 SYDVKM. The germline V and J ends were trimmed by 5 bases and 0 bases, with 11 bases remaining between them. This chain's CDR3 is CASSLSGASGNTIYF. The CDR3 nucleotides read TGTGCCAGCAGTCTGTCAGGGGCCTCTGGAAACACCATATATTTT.

V and J are TRBV27 and TRBJ2-7; 14 positions match TRBD2. The V gene end was trimmed by 8 bases and the J gene end by 2 bases; junction bases not matched to a gene: 11. Germline V lookup: CDR1 MNHEY, CDR2 SMNVEV (reference sequence). CDR3 length equals 17 residues. The DNA of the CDR3 is TGTGCCAGCGGCCCCGGACTAGCGGGAGGCTCCACCTACGAGCAGTACTTC. Its translation is CASGPGLAGGSTYEQYF.

The CDR3 DNA reads as TGTGCCAGCAGCTTAACGGTCTACGAGCAGTACTTC. It specifies CASSLTVYEQYF. The chain has TRBV7-2 and TRBJ2-7; unclear D gene. Between the trimmed V and J ends, which lost 2 bases and 3 bases, there was a span of 5 bases. Germline V CDR1 and CDR2: SGHTA, FQGNSA. This CDR3 contains 12 residues.

The V gene is TRBV4-1, the J gene TRBJ1-1; 8 bases agree with TRBD1. This CDR3 has 17 amino acids. V shed 2 bases and J 5 bases; nucleotides not matched to a gene: 13. Germline V gene sequence: CDR1 MGHRA, CDR2 YSYEKL. CDR3 protein: CASSQPGWTGPLTEAFF. The CDR3, as DNA: TGCGCCAGCAGCCAACCGGGGTGGACAGGGCCATTAACTGAAGCTTTCTTT.

This clone was seen a handful of times. The chain couples TRBV7-8 to TRBJ2-5, with 11 nucleotides matching TRBD2. Looked up from germline, CDR1 is SGHVS and CDR2 is FQNEAQ. With V trimmed by 5 bases and J by 1 base, 6 bases remained unmatched. The CDR3 loop spans 16 amino acids. CDR3 loop: CASSGGTSGPQETQYF. Here the CDR3 DNA reads TGTGCCAGCAGCGGGGGGACTAGCGGACCCCAAGAGACCCAGTACTTC.

This rearrangement joins TRBV2 to TRBJ2-3; TRBD1 agrees at 9 bases. V gave up 5 bases and J gave up 6 bases; unmatched junction bases: 15. The CDR3 length is 17 residues. Germline V gives CDR1 SNHLY, CDR2 FYNNEI. The CDR3, as DNA: TGTGCCAGCAGTCACGCCGGACAGGGGACAACGGGGGATACGCAGTATTTT. It is translated as CASSHAGQGTTGDTQYF.

This chain uses TRBV12-5 with TRBJ1-2; perhaps TRBD1 as D (5 bases). This CDR3 has 15 amino acids. Germline V gene data show CDR1 as LGHNT and CDR2 as FRNRAP. V lost 7 bases, J lost 4 bases, and 19 bases lay in between. In nucleotides, the CDR3 is TGTGCTAGTGCCCAAACATCGCTGGGGGGCTATGGCTACACCTTC. This gives the protein CASAQTSLGGYGYTF. Supplemented by reference TRBV12-5 and TRBJ1-2, the full variable domain reads DARVTQTPRHKVTEMGQEVTMRCQPILGHNTVFWYRQTMMQGLELLAYFRNRAPLDDSGMPKDRFSAEMPDATLATLKIQPSEPRDSAVYFCASAQTSLGGYGYTFGSGTRLTVV.

This chain connects TRBV6-5 to TRBJ2-7; 10 positions match TRBD2. Germline V CDR1 and CDR2: MNHEY, SVGAGI. CDR3 length equals 15 residues. J was trimmed by 2 bases and V by 5 bases; bases with no gene match: 6. The CDR3 sequence: CASSGTSGKAYEQYF. The CDR3 DNA reads as TGTGCCAGCAGTGGAACTAGCGGGAAGGCCTACGAGCAGTACTTC.

This chain links TRBV6-5 with TRBJ2-7; 9 nucleotides agree with TRBD2. The germline V gene encodes CDR1 MNHEY and CDR2 SVGAGI. The junction had 2 bases not matched to a gene; V was cut back by 0 bases and J by 2 bases. The CDR3 extends over 15 amino acids. CDR3 DNA: TGTGCCAGCAGTTACTCGGGACTAGCACCCTACGAGCAGTACTTC. It codes for CASSYSGLAPYEQYF.

This clone was detected a few times. This chain's CDR3 is CASSQDRYRNYGYTF. The DNA for the CDR3 is TGCGCCAGCAGCCAAGATCGTTACAGGAACTATGGCTACACCTTC. This chain joins TRBV4-1 and TRBJ1-2; possibly TRBD1 for D (5 bases). The V gene lost 0 bases and the J gene lost 2 bases, with 10 bases spanning the gap. In germline, CDR1 is MGHRA, CDR2 YSYEKL. The length of the CDR3 is 15 residues.

V is TRBV18 and J is TRBJ2-3, with D possibly being TRBD2 (6 bases). The CDR3 totals 16 residues. Trimming took 3 bases from V and 8 from J, leaving 21 bases between them. Looked up from germline, CDR1 is KGHSH and CDR2 is LQKENI. The CDR3 spells CASSPEGGYMGGTQYF. The DNA for the CDR3 is TGTGCCAGCTCACCGGAAGGTGGTTACATGGGGGGTACGCAGTATTTT.

The V and J genes are TRBV9 and TRBJ2-2; tentatively, D is TRBD2 (6 bases). The CDR3 runs to 16 residues. CDR1 and CDR2 from the germline V gene are SGDLS and YYNGEE. The ends were cut back, 0 bases at V and 7 bases at J, with 16 bases in the middle. The CDR3: CASSVGGGTKNGELFF. The CDR3 DNA sequence: TGTGCCAGCAGCGTAGGAGGAGGGACCAAAAACGGGGAGCTGTTTTTT. Full variable domain (outside the CDR3, taken from reference TRBV9 and TRBJ2-2): DSGVTQTPKHLITATGQRVTLRCSPRSGDLSVYWYQQSLDQGLQFLIQYYNGEERAKGNILERFSAQQFPDLHSELNLSSLELGDSALYFCASSVGGGTKNGELFFGEGSRLTVL.

V gene TRBV18 combines with J gene TRBJ1-1; the D gene is possibly TRBD1 (6 bases). Trimming shortened V by 2 bases and J by 2 bases, and 12 bases separated the two germline ends. The CDR3 is made up of 15 amino acids. Germline CDR1 and CDR2: KGHSH and LQKENI. The CDR3 sequence: CASSPRTASNTEAFF. The CDR3 bases are TGTGCCAGCTCACCAAGGACAGCTTCTAACACTGAAGCTTTCTTT.

The chain combines TRBV11-2 with TRBJ2-5; 7 bases fit TRBD2. Trimming at V came to 6 bases and at J to 1 base, leaving 8 bases not matched to a gene. The germline V gene has CDR1 SGHAT and CDR2 FQNNGV. CDR3 size: 15 residues. In DNA, the CDR3 is TGTGCCAGCAGTATGAGCGGGGCAAGCCAAGAGACCCAGTACTTC. The encoded protein is CASSMSGASQETQYF.

V is TRBV4-2 and J is TRBJ1-3; the D is unclear. Germline-derived CDR1 and CDR2 are LGHNA and YNFKEQ. The CDR3 length is 17 residues. V lost 3 bases to trimming and J lost 0 bases, with 15 bases between them. DNA for the CDR3: TGTGCCAGCAGCCAGGGAGGGAACAGTCGCTCTGGAAACACCATATATTTT. It codes for CASSQGGNSRSGNTIYF.

The genes are TRBV4-2 and TRBJ2-1; 7 positions agree with TRBD2. The V segment lost 1 base and the J segment 8 bases; nucleotides outside the gene matches: 14. CDR1 and CDR2 from the germline V gene are LGHNA and YNFKEQ. The CDR3 consists of 17 residues. The CDR3 DNA reads as TGTGCCAGCAGCCAAGGCCCCGGTTGGGTGGCGGGGGATGAGCAGTTCTTC. Translated, it gives CASSQGPGWVAGDEQFF.

This chain links TRBV6-1 with TRBJ2-1, with 7 bases aligning to TRBD2. Per germline, CDR1 MNHNS and CDR2 SASEGT. The CDR3 is made up of 17 amino acids. V gave up 4 bases and J gave up 3 bases; unmatched junction bases: 12. This CDR3 is CASSAPVLAVIYNEQFF. The CDR3, as DNA: TGTGCCAGCAGTGCACCCGTTCTAGCGGTGATCTACAATGAGCAGTTCTTC.

The chain couples TRBV10-3 to TRBJ1-1; D is ambiguous. The CDR3 contains 12 residues. Germline V gene data show CDR1 as ENHRY and CDR2 as SYGVKD. The ends were cut back, 6 bases at V and 0 bases at J, with 5 bases in the middle. CDR3 residues: CAIRSLNTEAFF. The CDR3 nucleotides read TGTGCCATCAGGAGCTTGAACACTGAAGCTTTCTTT.

The rearrangement joins TRBV25-1 to TRBJ1-4; D uncertain. The germline CDR1 and CDR2 sequences are MGHDK and SYGVNS. Trimming stripped 2 bases from V and 5 bases from J, with 9 bases between. The CDR3 is 14 amino acids. CDR3: CASSEVGSNEKLFF. In nucleotides, the CDR3 is TGTGCCAGCAGTGAAGTGGGGAGCAATGAAAAACTGTTTTTT.

The chain recombines TRBV29-1 with TRBJ2-2; no clear D. Germline CDR1 and CDR2: SQVTM and ANQGSEA. V gave up 4 bases and J gave up 0 bases, with 6 bases separating them. CDR3 length: 13 amino acids. DNA for the CDR3: TGCAGCGTTGGCCAGACGAACACCGGGGAGCTGTTTTTT. Translation: CSVGQTNTGELFF.

This sequence joins TRBV28 and TRBJ1-1; tentative D call: TRBD1 (6 bases). The V end was cut by 6 bases, the J end by 0 bases, with 14 bases between. This CDR3 region has 15 residues. The germline CDR1 and CDR2 sequences are MDHEN and SYDVKM. In DNA, the CDR3 is TGTGCCAGCAGCCCTAGACAGGTACTGAACACTGAAGCTTTCTTT. This encodes CASSPRQVLNTEAFF.